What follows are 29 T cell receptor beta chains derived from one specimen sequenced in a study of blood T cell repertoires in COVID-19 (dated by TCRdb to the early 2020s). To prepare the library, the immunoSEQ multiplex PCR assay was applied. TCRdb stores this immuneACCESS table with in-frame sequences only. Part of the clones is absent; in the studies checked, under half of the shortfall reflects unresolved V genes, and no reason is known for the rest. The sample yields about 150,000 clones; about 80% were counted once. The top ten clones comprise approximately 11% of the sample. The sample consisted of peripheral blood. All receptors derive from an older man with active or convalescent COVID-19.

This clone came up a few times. The CDR3 is CASSSQGQGVSDTQYF. The CDR3 nucleotides are TGTGCCAGCAGCTCGCAAGGACAGGGAGTGTCAGATACGCAGTATTTT. The chain joins TRBV7-6 to TRBJ2-3; 8 bases fit TRBD1. This CDR3 has 16 amino acids. From germline, CDR1 is SGHVS and CDR2 FNYEAQ. J was trimmed by 4 bases and V by 4 bases; bases with no gene match: 10.

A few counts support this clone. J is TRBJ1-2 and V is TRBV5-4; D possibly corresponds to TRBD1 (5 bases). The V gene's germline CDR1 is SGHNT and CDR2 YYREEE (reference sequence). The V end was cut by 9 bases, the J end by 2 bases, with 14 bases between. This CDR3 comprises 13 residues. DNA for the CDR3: TGTGCCACCCACCTTAGACAGAACTATGGCTACACCTTC. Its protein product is CATHLRQNYGYTF.

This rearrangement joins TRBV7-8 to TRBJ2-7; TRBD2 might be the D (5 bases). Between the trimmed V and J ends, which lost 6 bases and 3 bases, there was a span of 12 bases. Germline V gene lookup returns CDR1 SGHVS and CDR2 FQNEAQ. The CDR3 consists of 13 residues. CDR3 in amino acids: CASRRGFVYEQYF. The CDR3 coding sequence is TGTGCCAGCAGGAGAGGGTTTGTCTACGAGCAGTACTTC.

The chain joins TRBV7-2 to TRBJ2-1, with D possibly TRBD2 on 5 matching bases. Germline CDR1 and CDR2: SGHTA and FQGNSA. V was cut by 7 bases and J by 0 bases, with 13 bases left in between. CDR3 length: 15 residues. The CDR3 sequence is CASIRSGSSYNEQFF. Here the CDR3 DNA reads TGTGCCAGCATCAGGTCGGGAAGCTCCTACAATGAGCAGTTCTTC.

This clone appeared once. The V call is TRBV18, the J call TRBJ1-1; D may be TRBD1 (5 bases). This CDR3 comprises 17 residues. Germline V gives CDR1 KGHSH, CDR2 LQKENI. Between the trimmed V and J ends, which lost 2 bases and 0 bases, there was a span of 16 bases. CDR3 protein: CASSPLGGVQVNTEAFF. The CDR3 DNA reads TGTGCCAGCTCACCATTAGGAGGGGTTCAAGTGAACACTGAAGCTTTCTTT.

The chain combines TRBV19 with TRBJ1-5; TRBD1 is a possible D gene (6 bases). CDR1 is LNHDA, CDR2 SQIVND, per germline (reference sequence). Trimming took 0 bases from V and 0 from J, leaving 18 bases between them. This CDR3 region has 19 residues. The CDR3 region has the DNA TGTGCCAGTAGTATAGATCGGTCAGGGGCAGGGTATAGCAATCAGCCCCAGCATTTT. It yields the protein CASSIDRSGAGYSNQPQHF.

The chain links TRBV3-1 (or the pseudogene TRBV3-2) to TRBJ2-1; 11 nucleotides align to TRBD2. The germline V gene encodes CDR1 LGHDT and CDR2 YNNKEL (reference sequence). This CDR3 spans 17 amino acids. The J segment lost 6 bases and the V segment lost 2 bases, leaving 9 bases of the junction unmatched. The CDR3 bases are TGTGCCAGCAGCCAAACTACTAGCGGGAGCCTCCTCAATGAGCAGTTCTTC. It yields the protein CASSQTTSGSLLNEQFF.

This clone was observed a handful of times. CDR3 DNA: TGTGCCAGCAGCAGGGGACAGACAACTAATGAAAAACTGTTTTTT. This gives the protein CASSRGQTTNEKLFF. The V gene is TRBV5-6, the J gene TRBJ1-4; 7 nucleotides match TRBD1. The CDR3 has 15 amino acids. With V trimmed by 4 bases and J by 0 bases, 3 bases remained unmatched. The germline CDR1 and CDR2 sequences are SGHDT and YYEEEE.

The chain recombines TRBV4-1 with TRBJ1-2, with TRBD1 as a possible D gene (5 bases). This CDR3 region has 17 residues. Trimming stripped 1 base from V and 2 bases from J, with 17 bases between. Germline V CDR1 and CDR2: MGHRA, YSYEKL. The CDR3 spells CASSQGLNSAGNYGYTF. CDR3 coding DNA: TGCGCCAGCAGCCAAGGTCTTAACTCGGCAGGGAACTATGGCTACACCTTC.

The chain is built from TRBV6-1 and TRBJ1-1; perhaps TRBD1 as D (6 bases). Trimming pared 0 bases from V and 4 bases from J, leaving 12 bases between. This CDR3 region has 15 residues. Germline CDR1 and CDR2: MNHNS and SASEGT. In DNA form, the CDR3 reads TGTGCCAGCAGTGAAGCGAGGGGGTTTGGCACTGAAGCTTTCTTT. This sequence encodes CASSEARGFGTEAFF.

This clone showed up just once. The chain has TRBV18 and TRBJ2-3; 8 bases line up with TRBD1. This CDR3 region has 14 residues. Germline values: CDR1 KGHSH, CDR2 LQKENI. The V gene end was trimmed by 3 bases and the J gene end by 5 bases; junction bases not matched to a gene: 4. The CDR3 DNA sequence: TGTGCCAGCTCACCTCAGGGGGCGGTAGATACGCAGTATTTT. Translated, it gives CASSPQGAVDTQYF.

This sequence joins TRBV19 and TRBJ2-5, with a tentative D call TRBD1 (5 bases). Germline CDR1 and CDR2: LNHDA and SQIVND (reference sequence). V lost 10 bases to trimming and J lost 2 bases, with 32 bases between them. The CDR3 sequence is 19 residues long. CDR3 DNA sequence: TGTGCCACCCAGGGAATAGTGGGAAGAACGAGTCGCCCTCAAGAGACCCAGTACTTC. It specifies CATQGIVGRTSRPQETQYF.

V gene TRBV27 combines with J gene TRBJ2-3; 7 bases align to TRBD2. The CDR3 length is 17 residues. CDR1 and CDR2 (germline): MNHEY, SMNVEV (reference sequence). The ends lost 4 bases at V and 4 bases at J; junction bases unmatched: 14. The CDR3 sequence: CASSSAPYTRGADTQYF. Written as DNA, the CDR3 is TGTGCCAGCAGTTCCGCCCCTTACACCCGGGGGGCAGATACGCAGTATTTT.

In DNA form, the CDR3 reads TGTGCCAGCCGACTTTCCCTCTTGCGCCGCACCGGGGAGCTGTTTTTT. It codes for CASRLSLLRRTGELFF. This sequence joins TRBV5-8 and TRBJ2-2; no clear D. The CDR3 sequence is 16 residues long. Germline CDR1 is SGHTS and CDR2 is YDEGEE. V was shortened by 7 bases and J by 4 bases, with 20 bases between the two germline ends.

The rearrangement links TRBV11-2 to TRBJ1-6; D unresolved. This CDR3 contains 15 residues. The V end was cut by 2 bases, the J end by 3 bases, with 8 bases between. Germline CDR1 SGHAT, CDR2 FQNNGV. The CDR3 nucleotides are TGTGCCAGCAGCTTAACCGAGGGCTATAATTCACCCCTCCACTTT. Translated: CASSLTEGYNSPLHF.

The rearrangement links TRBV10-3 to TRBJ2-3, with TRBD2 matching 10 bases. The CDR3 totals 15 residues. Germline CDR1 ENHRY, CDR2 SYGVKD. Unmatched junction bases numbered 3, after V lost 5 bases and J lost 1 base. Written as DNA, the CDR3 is TGTGCCATCAGTCAGCGGGAGGGACGCACAGATACGCAGTATTTT. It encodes CAISQREGRTDTQYF.

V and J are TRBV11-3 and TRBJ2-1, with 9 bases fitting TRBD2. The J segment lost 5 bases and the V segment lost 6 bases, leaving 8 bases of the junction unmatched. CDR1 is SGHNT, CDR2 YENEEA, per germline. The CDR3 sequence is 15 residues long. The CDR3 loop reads CASSITSGSNNEQFF. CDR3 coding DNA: TGTGCCAGCAGTATCACTAGCGGGTCTAACAATGAGCAGTTCTTC.

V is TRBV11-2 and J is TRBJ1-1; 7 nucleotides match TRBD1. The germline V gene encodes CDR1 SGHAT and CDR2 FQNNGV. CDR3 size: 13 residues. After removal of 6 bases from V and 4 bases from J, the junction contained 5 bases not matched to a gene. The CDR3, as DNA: TGTGCCAGCAGTCCCGACAGGGCCACTGAAGCTTTCTTT. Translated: CASSPDRATEAFF.

CDR3 residues: CASSLDRASGRNEQFF. CDR3 bases: TGTGCCAGCAGCTTAGATCGGGCTAGCGGGAGGAATGAGCAGTTCTTC. The V call is TRBV11-2, the J call TRBJ2-1, with 11 nucleotides matching TRBD2. The CDR3 extends over 16 amino acids. Germline V lookup: CDR1 SGHAT, CDR2 FQNNGV. V lost 0 bases to trimming and J lost 7 bases; unmatched junction nucleotides: 5. The full variable domain, in which reference TRBV11-2 and TRBJ2-1 provide the parts outside the CDR3, is EAGVAQSPRYKIIEKRQSVAFWCNPISGHATLYWYQQILGQGPKLLIQFQNNGVVDDSQLPKDRFSAERLKGVDSTLKIQPAKLEDSAVYLCASSLDRASGRNEQFFGPGTRLTVL.

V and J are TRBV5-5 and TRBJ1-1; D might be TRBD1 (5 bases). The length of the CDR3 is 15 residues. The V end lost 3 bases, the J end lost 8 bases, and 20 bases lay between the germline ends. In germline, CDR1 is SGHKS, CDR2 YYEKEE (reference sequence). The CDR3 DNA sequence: TGTGCCAGCAGCTCCGGGGGGATACCATTGCTAGAAGCTTTCTTT. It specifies CASSSGGIPLLEAFF.

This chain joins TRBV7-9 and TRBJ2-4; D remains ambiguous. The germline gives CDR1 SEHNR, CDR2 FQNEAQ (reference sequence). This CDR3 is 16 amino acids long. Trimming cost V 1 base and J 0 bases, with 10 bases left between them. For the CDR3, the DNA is TGTGCCAGCAGCTTAGGCTCCCTACTAGCCAAAAACATTCAGTACTTC. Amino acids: CASSLGSLLAKNIQYF.

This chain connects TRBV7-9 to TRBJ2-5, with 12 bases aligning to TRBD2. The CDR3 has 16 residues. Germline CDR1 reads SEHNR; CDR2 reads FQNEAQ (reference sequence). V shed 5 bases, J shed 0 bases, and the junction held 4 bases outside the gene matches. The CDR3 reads CASSRRTSGNQETQYF. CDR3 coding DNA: TGTGCCAGCAGCCGCAGGACTAGCGGGAACCAAGAGACCCAGTACTTC.

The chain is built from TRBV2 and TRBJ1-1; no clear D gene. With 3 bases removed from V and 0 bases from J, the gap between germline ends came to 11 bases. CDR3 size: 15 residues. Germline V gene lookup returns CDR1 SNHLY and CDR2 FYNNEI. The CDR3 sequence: CASSERKLMNTEAFF. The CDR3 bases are TGTGCCAGCAGTGAGCGTAAACTCATGAACACTGAAGCTTTCTTT.

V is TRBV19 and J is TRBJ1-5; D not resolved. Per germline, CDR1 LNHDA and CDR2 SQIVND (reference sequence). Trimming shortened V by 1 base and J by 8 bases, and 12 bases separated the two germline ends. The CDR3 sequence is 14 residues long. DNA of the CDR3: TGTGCCAGTAGTATAGTACGCCGGGAAGAGCCCCAGCATTTT. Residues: CASSIVRREEPQHF.

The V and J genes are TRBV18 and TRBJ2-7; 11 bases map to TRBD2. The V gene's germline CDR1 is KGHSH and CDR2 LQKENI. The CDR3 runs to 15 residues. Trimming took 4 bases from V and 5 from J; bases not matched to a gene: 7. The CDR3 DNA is TGTGCCAGCTCACAACATAGCGGGAGGGGCGACGAGCAGTACTTC. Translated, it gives CASSQHSGRGDEQYF.

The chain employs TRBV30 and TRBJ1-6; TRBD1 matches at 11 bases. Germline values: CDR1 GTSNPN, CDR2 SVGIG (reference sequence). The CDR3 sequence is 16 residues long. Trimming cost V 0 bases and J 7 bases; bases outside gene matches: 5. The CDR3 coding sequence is TGTGCCTGGAGTGTACAGGACAGGGGGCGAAATTCACCCCTCCACTTT. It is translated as CAWSVQDRGRNSPLHF.

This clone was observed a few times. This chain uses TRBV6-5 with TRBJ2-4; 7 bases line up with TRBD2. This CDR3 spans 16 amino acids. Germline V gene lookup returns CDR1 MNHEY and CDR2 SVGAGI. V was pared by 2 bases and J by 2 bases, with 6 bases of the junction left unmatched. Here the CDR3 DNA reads TGTGCCAGCAGTTACCCGGGCGGGGGATCCAAAAACATTCAGTACTTC. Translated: CASSYPGGGSKNIQYF.

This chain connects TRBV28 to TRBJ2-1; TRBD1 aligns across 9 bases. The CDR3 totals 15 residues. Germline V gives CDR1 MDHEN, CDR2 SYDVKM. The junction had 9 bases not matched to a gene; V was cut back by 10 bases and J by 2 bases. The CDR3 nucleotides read TGTGCCACACGATCGGGGACAGGGCCCTACAATGAGCAGTTCTTC. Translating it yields CATRSGTGPYNEQFF. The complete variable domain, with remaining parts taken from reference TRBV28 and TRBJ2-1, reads DVKVTQSSRYLVKRTGEKVFLECVQDMDHENMFWYRQDPGLGLRLIYFSYDVKMKEKGDIPEGYSVSREKKERFSLILESASTNQTSMYLCATRSGTGPYNEQFFGPGTRLTVL.

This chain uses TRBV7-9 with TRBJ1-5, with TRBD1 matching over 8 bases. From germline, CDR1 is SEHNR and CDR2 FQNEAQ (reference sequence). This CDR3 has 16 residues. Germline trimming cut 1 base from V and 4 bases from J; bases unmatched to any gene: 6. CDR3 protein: CASSLGTGTGNQPQHF. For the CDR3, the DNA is TGTGCCAGCAGCTTAGGCACCGGGACAGGTAATCAGCCCCAGCATTTT.